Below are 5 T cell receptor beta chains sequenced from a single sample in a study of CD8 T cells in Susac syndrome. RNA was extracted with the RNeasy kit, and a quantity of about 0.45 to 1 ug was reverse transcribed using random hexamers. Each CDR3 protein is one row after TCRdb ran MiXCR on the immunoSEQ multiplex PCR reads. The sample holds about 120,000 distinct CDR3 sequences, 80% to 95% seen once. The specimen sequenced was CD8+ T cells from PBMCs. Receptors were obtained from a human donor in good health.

The DNA of the CDR3 is TGTGCCAGCAGCCAGGTCGGGGGGGCCGCAGATACGCAGTATTTT. Amino acids: CASSQVGGAADTQYF. The chain carries TRBV14 and TRBJ2-3, with 8 bases aligning to TRBD2. Germline CDR1 SGHDN, CDR2 FVKESK. This CDR3 region has 15 residues. The V segment lost 3 bases and the J segment 4 bases; nucleotides outside the gene matches: 6. The complete variable domain, with remaining parts taken from reference TRBV14 and TRBJ2-3, reads EAGVTQFPSHSVIEKGQTVTLRCDPISGHDNLYWYRRVMGKEIKFLLHFVKESKQDESGMPNNRFLAERTGGTYSTLKVQPAELEDSGVYFCASSQVGGAADTQYFGPGTRLTVL.

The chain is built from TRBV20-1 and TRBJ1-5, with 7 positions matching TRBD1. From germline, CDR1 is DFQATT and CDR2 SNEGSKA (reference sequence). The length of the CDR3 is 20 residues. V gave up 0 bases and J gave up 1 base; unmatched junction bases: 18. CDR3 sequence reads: CSARDLRQGALGDSNQPQHF. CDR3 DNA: TGCAGTGCTAGAGATCTTCGACAGGGAGCCCTCGGAGACAGCAATCAGCCCCAGCATTTT.

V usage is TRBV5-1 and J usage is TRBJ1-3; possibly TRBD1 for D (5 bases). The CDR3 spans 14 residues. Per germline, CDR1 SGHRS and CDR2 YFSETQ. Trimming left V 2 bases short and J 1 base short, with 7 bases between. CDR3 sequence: CASSLGVSGNTIYF. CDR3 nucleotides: TGCGCCAGCAGCTTAGGGGTTTCTGGAAACACCATATATTTT.

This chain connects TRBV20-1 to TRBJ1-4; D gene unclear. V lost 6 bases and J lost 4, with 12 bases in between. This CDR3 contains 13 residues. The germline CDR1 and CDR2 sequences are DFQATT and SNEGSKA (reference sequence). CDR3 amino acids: CSARRGINEKLFF. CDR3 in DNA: TGCAGTGCAAGAAGAGGAATTAATGAAAAACTGTTTTTT.

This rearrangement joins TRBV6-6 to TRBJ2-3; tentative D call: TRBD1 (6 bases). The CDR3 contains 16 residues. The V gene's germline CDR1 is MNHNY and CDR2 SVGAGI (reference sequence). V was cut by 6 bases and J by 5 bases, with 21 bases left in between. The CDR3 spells CASRSRTVEGRDTQYF. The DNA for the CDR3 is TGTGCCAGCAGAAGCCGGACAGTTGAGGGCCGAGATACGCAGTATTTT.